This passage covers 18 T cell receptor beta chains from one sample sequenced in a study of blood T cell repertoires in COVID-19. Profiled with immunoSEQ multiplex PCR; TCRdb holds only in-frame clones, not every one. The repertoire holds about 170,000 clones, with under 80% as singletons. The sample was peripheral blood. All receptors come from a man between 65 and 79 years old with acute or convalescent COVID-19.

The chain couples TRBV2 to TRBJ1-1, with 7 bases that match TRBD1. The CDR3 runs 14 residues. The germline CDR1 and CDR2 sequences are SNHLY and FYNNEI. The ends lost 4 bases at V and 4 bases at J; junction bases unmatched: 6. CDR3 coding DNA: TGTGCCAGCAGTGTGACAGGGCGGAGCACTGAAGCTTTCTTT. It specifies CASSVTGRSTEAFF.

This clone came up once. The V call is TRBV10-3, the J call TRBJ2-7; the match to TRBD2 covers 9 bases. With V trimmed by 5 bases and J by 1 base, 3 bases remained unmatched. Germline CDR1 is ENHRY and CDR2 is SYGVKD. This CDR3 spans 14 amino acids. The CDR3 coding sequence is TGTGCCATCAGTCCGGGACTAGCTTCCTACGAGCAGTACTTC. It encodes CAISPGLASYEQYF.

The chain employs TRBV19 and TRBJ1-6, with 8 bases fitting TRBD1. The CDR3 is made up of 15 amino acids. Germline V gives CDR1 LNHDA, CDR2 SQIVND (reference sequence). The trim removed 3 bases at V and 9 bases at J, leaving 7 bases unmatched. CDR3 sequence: CASSIGAGGGSPLHF. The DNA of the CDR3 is TGTGCCAGTAGTATCGGCGCAGGGGGCGGTTCACCCCTCCACTTT.

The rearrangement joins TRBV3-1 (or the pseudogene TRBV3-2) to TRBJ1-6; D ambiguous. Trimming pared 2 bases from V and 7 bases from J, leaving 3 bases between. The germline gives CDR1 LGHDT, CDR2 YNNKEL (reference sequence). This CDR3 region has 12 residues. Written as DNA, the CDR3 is TGTGCCAGCAGCCAAAGCAATTCACCCCTCCACTTT. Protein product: CASSQSNSPLHF.

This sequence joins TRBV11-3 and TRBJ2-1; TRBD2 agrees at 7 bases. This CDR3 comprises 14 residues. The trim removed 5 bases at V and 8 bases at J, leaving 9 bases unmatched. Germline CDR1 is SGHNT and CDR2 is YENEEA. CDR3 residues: CASSPPRTRYEQFF. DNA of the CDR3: TGTGCCAGCAGCCCCCCAAGGACTAGGTATGAGCAGTTCTTC.

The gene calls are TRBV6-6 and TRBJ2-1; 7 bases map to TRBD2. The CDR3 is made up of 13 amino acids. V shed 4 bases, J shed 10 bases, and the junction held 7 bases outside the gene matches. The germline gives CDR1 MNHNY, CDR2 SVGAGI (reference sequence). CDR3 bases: TGTGCCAGCAGTTCCCGGGACTACGGGGAGCAGTTCTTC. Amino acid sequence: CASSSRDYGEQFF.

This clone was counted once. DNA of the CDR3: TGCGCCAGCAGTTCGGGGACAGGGACTGAAGCTTTCTTT. Its translation: CASSSGTGTEAFF. The rearrangement links TRBV10-1 to TRBJ1-1, with TRBD1 matching 9 bases. Germline values: CDR1 WNHNN, CDR2 SYGVQD (reference sequence). The CDR3 consists of 13 residues. J lost 5 bases, V lost 5 bases, and 3 bases had no gene match.

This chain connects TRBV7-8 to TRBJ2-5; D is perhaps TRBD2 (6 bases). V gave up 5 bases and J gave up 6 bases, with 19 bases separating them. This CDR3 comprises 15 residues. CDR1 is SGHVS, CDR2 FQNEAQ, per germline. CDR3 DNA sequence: TGTGCCAGCAGCCCCCGGGAGTCACTCGCAAAGACCCAGTACTTC. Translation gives CASSPRESLAKTQYF.

CDR3 residues: CASSFPTSGRAGGTGELFF. In DNA form, the CDR3 reads TGCGCCAGCAGCTTTCCAACTAGCGGGAGGGCCGGAGGCACCGGGGAGCTGTTTTTT. The chain joins TRBV5-1 to TRBJ2-2; 13 bases are a match to TRBD2. The CDR3 loop spans 19 amino acids. Per the germline V gene, CDR1 is SGHRS and CDR2 is YFSETQ. V was clipped by 2 bases and J by 4 bases; unmatched bases: 11. Full variable domain (rest looked up from reference TRBV5-1 and TRBJ2-2): KAGVTQTPRYLIKTRGQQVTLSCSPISGHRSVSWYQQTPGQGLQFLFEYFSETQRNKGNFPGRFSGRQFSNSRSEMNVSTLELGDSALYLCASSFPTSGRAGGTGELFFGEGSRLTVL.

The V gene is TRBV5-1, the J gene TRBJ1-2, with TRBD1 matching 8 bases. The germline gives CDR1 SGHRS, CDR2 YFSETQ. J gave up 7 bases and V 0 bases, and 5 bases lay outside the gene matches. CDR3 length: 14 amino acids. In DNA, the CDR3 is TGCGCCAGCAGCTTGGGGACAGGGATGGGTGGCTACACCTTC. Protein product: CASSLGTGMGGYTF.

CDR3 nucleotide sequence: TGTGCCAGCAGTTACAGCCAAGGGGGTTCAGGCACTGAAGCTTTCTTT. Encoded protein: CASSYSQGGSGTEAFF. The chain employs TRBV6-5 and TRBJ1-1; possible D gene TRBD1, 6 bases. V was trimmed by 2 bases and J by 4 bases, leaving 17 bases between them. CDR3 length: 16 residues. The germline gives CDR1 MNHEY, CDR2 SVGAGI.

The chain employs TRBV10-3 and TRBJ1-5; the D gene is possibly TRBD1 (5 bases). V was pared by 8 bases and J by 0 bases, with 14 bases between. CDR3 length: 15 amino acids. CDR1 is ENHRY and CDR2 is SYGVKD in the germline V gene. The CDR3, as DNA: TGTGCCATCTCTACCGACAGTAATAGCAATCAGCCCCAGCATTTT. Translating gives CAISTDSNSNQPQHF.

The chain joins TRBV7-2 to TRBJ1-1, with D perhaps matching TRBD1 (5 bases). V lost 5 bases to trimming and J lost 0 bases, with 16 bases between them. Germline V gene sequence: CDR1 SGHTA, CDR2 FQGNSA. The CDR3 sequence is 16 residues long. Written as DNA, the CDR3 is TGTGCCAGCAGCCCACCCGACAGTTTTCTGAACACTGAAGCTTTCTTT. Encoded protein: CASSPPDSFLNTEAFF.

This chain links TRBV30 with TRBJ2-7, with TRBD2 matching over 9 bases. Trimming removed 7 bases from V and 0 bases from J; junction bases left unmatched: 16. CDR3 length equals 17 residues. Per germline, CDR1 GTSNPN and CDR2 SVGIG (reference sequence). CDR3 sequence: CASSVGASGIISYEQYF. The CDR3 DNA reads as TGTGCCTCCTCTGTCGGGGCTAGCGGGATCATCTCCTACGAGCAGTACTTC.

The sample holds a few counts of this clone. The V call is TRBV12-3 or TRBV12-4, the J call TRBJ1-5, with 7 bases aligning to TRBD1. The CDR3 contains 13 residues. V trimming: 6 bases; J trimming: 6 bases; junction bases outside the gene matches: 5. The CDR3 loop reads CASSTGAGQPQHF. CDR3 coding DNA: TGTGCCAGCAGCACAGGGGCCGGTCAGCCCCAGCATTTT.

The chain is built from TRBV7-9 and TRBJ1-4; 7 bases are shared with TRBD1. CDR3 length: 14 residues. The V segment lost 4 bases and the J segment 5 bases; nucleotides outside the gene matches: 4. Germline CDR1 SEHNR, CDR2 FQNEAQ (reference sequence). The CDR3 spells CASSSGQENEKLFF. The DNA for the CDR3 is TGTGCCAGCAGCTCCGGACAGGAGAATGAAAAACTGTTTTTT.

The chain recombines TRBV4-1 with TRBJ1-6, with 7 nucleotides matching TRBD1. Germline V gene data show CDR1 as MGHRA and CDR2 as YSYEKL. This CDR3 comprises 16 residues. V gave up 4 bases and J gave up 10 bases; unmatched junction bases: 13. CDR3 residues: CASSPVRGEINSPLHF. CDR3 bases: TGCGCCAGCAGCCCAGTCAGGGGGGAAATCAACTCACCCCTCCACTTT.

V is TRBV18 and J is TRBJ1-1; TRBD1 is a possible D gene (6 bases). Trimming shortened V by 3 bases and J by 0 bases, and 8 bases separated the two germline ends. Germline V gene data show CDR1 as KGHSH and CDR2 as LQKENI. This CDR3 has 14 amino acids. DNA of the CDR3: TGTGCCAGCTCACCGGGGGACATGAACACTGAAGCTTTCTTT. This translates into CASSPGDMNTEAFF.